This TCR beta chain was sequenced for a study of OX40 agonist ivuxolimab in advanced cancers. Germline V gene lookup returns CDR1 MDHEN and CDR2 SYDVKM. The CDR3 is 14 amino acids. V shed 0 bases, J shed 7 bases, and the junction held 4 bases outside the gene matches. The assay was immunoSEQ multiplex PCR, and TCRdb's table has in-frame clones only and misses some. The sample lists about 66,000 clones; around 87% were seen once. The genes are TRBV28 and TRBJ2-7; TRBD1 matches 9 bases. The sequence derives from an adult with an advanced solid tumor such as melanoma, head and neck, liver or kidney cancer. The input for sequencing was CD4+ or CD8+ T cells sorted from blood, taken in a trial of the OX40 agonist ivuxolimab. The CDR3 DNA reads TGTGCCAGCAGTTTATGGGACAGGGGTTGGGAGCAGTACTTC. Its protein product is CASSLWDRGWEQYF.